This TCR beta chain was sequenced in a study of shared clonotypes between healthy human individuals. Donors, healthy HIV-negative adults, lacked recent acute infections or vaccinations. Clones were sequenced by immunoSEQ multiplex PCR, and TCRdb holds only the in-frame ones, with some missing. Found here are approximately 2.5 million clones, 80% to 95% of them singletons; the top ten hold more than 0.35%. V was cut by 0 bases and J by 8 bases, with 17 bases left in between. The length of the CDR3 is 16 residues. In germline, CDR1 is KGHSH, CDR2 LQKENI. The V and J genes are TRBV18 and TRBJ2-4, with D possibly TRBD2 on 5 matching bases. Sequencing used naive CD4+ T cells from PBMCs. Subset defined: CD45RA+ positively selected. The source is a man between 18 and 35 years old in good health. Some clones in this sample may be carry-over from other donors' samples. The CDR3 bases are TGTGCCAGCTCACCACCTAGTCCAGCCGAGGGTGACATTCAGTACTTC. This gives the protein CASSPPSPAEGDIQYF.